This TCR beta chain was retrieved from a study of long-term antiretroviral therapy in people with HIV. An immunoSEQ assay, version v3.0, was performed at survey level. Some clones are missing from TCRdb's copy, which holds only in-frame ones; the method was immunoSEQ multiplex PCR. The data show tens of thousands of clones, roughly 80% seen once. In regard to this clone: Its antigen is undetermined.

Findings of the study overall: Clones expanded before ART dominated the repertoire at all time points. Drawn between the mid-2000s and the late 2010s, the blood was possibly obtained under older ART regimens.

With 1 base removed from V and 2 bases from J, the gap between germline ends came to 8 bases. The CDR3 is 14 amino acids. Germline V lookup: CDR1 SGHTA, CDR2 FQGNSA. The sample here was unsorted PBMCs, taken 0.3 years after starting antiretroviral therapy. V is TRBV7-2 and J is TRBJ1-2; D not resolved. The TCR sequence derives from a man aged 35 to 55 with HIV. The CDR3 here is CASSLGRSNYGYTF. CDR3 in DNA: TGTGCCAGCAGCTTAGGACGGTCGAACTATGGCTACACCTTC.